The entry below gives a single T cell receptor (beta chain) sequence along with its context. The data belong to a study of blood T cell repertoires in COVID-19. Study background: Collection of acute and convalescent COVID-19 samples took place in the United States, Italy and Spain.

Unmatched junction bases numbered 12, after V lost 6 bases and J lost 5 bases. Germline-derived CDR1 and CDR2 are SGHRS and YFSETQ. The CDR3 is made up of 15 amino acids. Ages ranged from about 18 to 90 years, with residence in approximately 25 US areas. Participants' own reports of clinical history determined their cohort assignment. In the authors' methods: Reference gene primer amplification in the assay estimated nucleated cell counts. The repertoire was sequenced with immunoSEQ multiplex PCR; TCRdb's copy has only in-frame clones and lacks some. That table gives V, J and clone size, and the DNA gave D and trimming. Among 200,000 to 300,000 clones, approximately 88% were seen once, and the ten largest hold about 2.3%.

The gene calls are TRBV5-1 and TRBJ2-5; 8 bases fit TRBD1. The clonotype was recovered from a woman aged 40 to 50 with acute COVID-19. Sequences were obtained from PBMCs or T cells enriched from blood (not recorded which). CDR3 nucleotide sequence: TGCGCCAGCACTAGGTACGGACAGGGCGCGGAGACCCAGTACTTC. Translation gives CASTRYGQGAETQYF.